This TCR beta chain was retrieved from a study of tissue T cells after allogeneic stem cell transplantation. Study observations and caveats: In patients and mice, blood and spleen missed much of tissue repertoire. Anatomically similar tissues had similar TCR repertoires within each patient.

CDR3 sequences, V/J genes, frequencies and template counts came from survey-depth TCRbeta sequencing. The protocol was immunoSEQ multiplex PCR, while the TCRdb copy is restricted to in-frame clones and leaves out a portion. There are some 3,700 clones in the sample; 47% occur only once, and around 28% lies in the top ten. V was cut by 0 bases and J by 3 bases, with 5 bases left in between. The CDR3 has 13 residues. Germline V gives CDR1 LGHNA, CDR2 YSYQKL. The time point is: mouse harvest day 14 after allogeneic transplant. The graft held 10^6 splenic CD5+ T cells and 10^7 T-cell-depleted bone marrow cells. As concerns this clone: Its target is not known. The germline and genes are mouse ones. The missing CDR3 end, 1 residue past where the read stops, is filled in from the germline J gene.

The sample comprised gut tissue. The sequence was collected from a female BALB/c mouse given C57BL/6 T cells with graft-versus-host disease after an allogeneic hematopoietic cell transplant. V usage is TRBV2 and J usage is TRBJ1-1, with D unresolved. The DNA read from the CDR3 is TGTGCCAGCAGCCAAGATAGGGACACAGAAGTCTTC. Its translation is CASSQDRDTEVF. The whole CDR3 protein is CASSQDRDTEVFF.